One sample yielded the 26 T cell receptor beta chains listed below, sequenced in a study of CD4 T cells in relation to SARS-CoV-2 and coronaviruses. Unexposed donor CD4+ T cells date from 2011-2018, before the COVID-19 pandemic. TCRdb's table, derived via immunoSEQ multiplex PCR, lists solely in-frame clones and lacks some. This table has about 64,000 clones, 85% to 95% appearing once. Sequencing was done on a sample of naive CD4+ T cells from PBMCs. This sample's subset: naive CD4+ T cells isolated by negative enrichment. The receptors stem from a human donor in good health.

This chain links TRBV28 with TRBJ2-1; the D gene could be TRBD1 or TRBD2 (5 bases each). The germline V gene has CDR1 MDHEN and CDR2 SYDVKM. The CDR3 is 16 amino acids. The V and J ends lost 4 bases and 5 bases respectively, with 18 bases between them. The CDR3 DNA reads as TGTGCCAGCAGTTCCTCCGGGACCTCGGGTAACAATGAGCAGTTCTTC. Amino acids: CASSSSGTSGNNEQFF. Full variable domain (outside the CDR3, taken from reference TRBV28 and TRBJ2-1): DVKVTQSSRYLVKRTGEKVFLECVQDMDHENMFWYRQDPGLGLRLIYFSYDVKMKEKGDIPEGYSVSREKKERFSLILESASTNQTSMYLCASSSSGTSGNNEQFFGPGTRLTVL.

V gene TRBV28 combines with J gene TRBJ1-3, with 7 nucleotides matching TRBD1. With V trimmed by 4 bases and J by 0 bases, 3 bases remained unmatched. CDR3 size: 15 residues. Germline CDR1 MDHEN, CDR2 SYDVKM. The CDR3 spells CASSSGTASGNTIYF. The CDR3 bases are TGTGCCAGCAGTTCTGGGACAGCCTCTGGAAACACCATATATTTT.

This chain uses TRBV28 with TRBJ1-5; 9 bases line up with TRBD1. Germline lookup yields CDR1 MDHEN and CDR2 SYDVKM. J lost 6 bases, V lost 5 bases, and 2 bases had no gene match. The CDR3 totals 13 residues. CDR3 sequence: CASSGDRVQPQHF. Here the CDR3 DNA reads TGTGCCAGCAGTGGGGACAGGGTTCAGCCCCAGCATTTT.

The chain joins TRBV7-9 to TRBJ1-4; 8 nucleotides agree with TRBD1. Germline assignment: CDR1 SEHNR and CDR2 FQNEAQ (reference sequence). Trimming cost V 4 bases and J 7 bases; bases outside gene matches: 11. The CDR3 extends over 16 amino acids. CDR3 nucleotides: TGTGCCAGCAGCTCAGGACAGGGCGCGAGGAGTGAAAAACTGTTTTTT. It specifies CASSSGQGARSEKLFF.

The rearrangement links TRBV6-1 to TRBJ2-6; D gene unclear. V was clipped by 2 bases and J by 0 bases, with 11 bases between them. Germline CDR1 reads MNHNS; CDR2 reads SASEGT. This CDR3 has 17 residues. CDR3 nucleotide sequence: TGTGCCAGCAGTGAATATAACAAAGCCTCTGGGGCCAACGTCCTGACTTTC. The encoded protein is CASSEYNKASGANVLTF.

The chain employs TRBV28 and TRBJ1-2; tentatively, D is TRBD1 (5 bases). CDR3 length: 11 residues. The germline CDR1 and CDR2 sequences are MDHEN and SYDVKM. This CDR3 reads CASGGVGGYTF. The CDR3 DNA follows: TGTGCTTCGGGGGGGGTCGGTGGCTACACCTTC.

The rearrangement links TRBV18 to TRBJ2-1; possible D gene TRBD2, 5 bases. Trimming left V 0 bases short and J 6 bases short, with 21 bases between. From germline, CDR1 is KGHSH and CDR2 LQKENI. The CDR3 covers 18 residues. The CDR3, as DNA: TGTGCCAGCTCACCACCCACCGGCGGGCGCCACACGAGCAATGAGCAGTTCTTC. Translating it yields CASSPPTGGRHTSNEQFF.

The chain has TRBV5-4 and TRBJ1-2; tentative D call: TRBD1 (5 bases). Germline values: CDR1 SGHNT, CDR2 YYREEE (reference sequence). Trimming removed 5 bases at V and 2 bases at J, with 7 bases between. The CDR3 is 12 residues long. This chain's CDR3 is CASRSGNYGYTF. The CDR3 coding sequence is TGTGCCAGCAGGTCAGGGAACTATGGCTACACCTTC.

The genes are TRBV6-5 and TRBJ1-5, with 7 bases lining up with TRBD1. Germline V gene data show CDR1 as MNHEY and CDR2 as SVGAGI. V shed 9 bases, J shed 9 bases, and the junction held 14 bases outside the gene matches. This CDR3 is built from 14 residues. The CDR3 nucleotides read TGTGCCAGTAAAATGACAGGGTCGGCGGGGCCCCAGCATTTT. It translates to CASKMTGSAGPQHF.

V is TRBV19 and J is TRBJ2-3; D call uncertain. The CDR3 is 15 amino acids. CDR1 and CDR2 (germline): LNHDA, SQIVND (reference sequence). The V and J ends lost 7 bases and 1 base respectively, with 15 bases between them. The CDR3 DNA is TGTGCCAGTACCTTAGGGCTAGGACGCACAGATACGCAGTATTTT. Encoded protein: CASTLGLGRTDTQYF.

This clone was detected only once. This chain joins TRBV30 and TRBJ2-7; 12 bases fit TRBD1. V lost 4 bases, J lost 4 bases, and 8 bases stayed unmatched. The germline CDR1 and CDR2 sequences are GTSNPN and SVGIG (reference sequence). This CDR3 comprises 15 residues. CDR3 bases: TGTGCCTGGATTCCCTGGGGACAGGGGGCTTACGAGCAGTACTTC. Its translation: CAWIPWGQGAYEQYF.

This chain connects TRBV19 to TRBJ2-3, with D perhaps TRBD1 (6 bases). V lost 1 base to trimming and J lost 0 bases, with 11 bases between them. This CDR3 is built from 16 residues. CDR1 is LNHDA and CDR2 is SQIVND in the germline V gene (reference sequence). For the CDR3, the DNA is TGTGCCAGTAGTATAGGGGCAGGGGTTAGCACAGATACGCAGTATTTT. Translation gives CASSIGAGVSTDTQYF.

The V call is TRBV29-1, the J call TRBJ2-5, with unresolved D. The germline V gene encodes CDR1 SQVTM and CDR2 ANQGSEA. The CDR3 extends over 13 amino acids. The CDR3: CSSRPVGRETQYF. The CDR3 DNA follows: TGCAGTTCCCGCCCAGTCGGGCGGGAGACCCAGTACTTC.

The V call is TRBV11-3, the J call TRBJ2-1; D tentatively reads TRBD1 or TRBD2 (6 bases each). Germline V lookup: CDR1 SGHNT, CDR2 YENEEA. This CDR3 has 16 residues. Trimming took 1 base from V and 6 from J, leaving 16 bases between them. CDR3 coding DNA: TGTGCCAGCAGCTTAGGCGGGACAACTAATGGCAATGAGCAGTTCTTC. This gives the protein CASSLGGTTNGNEQFF. The whole variable domain, filled in from reference TRBV11-3 and TRBJ2-1, reads EAGVVQSPRYKIIEKKQPVAFWCNPISGHNTLYWYLQNLGQGPELLIRYENEEAVDDSQLPKDRFSAERLKGVDSTLKIQPAELGDSAVYLCASSLGGTTNGNEQFFGPGTRLTVL.

The chain couples TRBV9 to TRBJ2-7; unclear D gene. CDR1 and CDR2 (germline): SGDLS, YYNGEE. Trimming shortened V by 0 bases and J by 2 bases, and 9 bases separated the two germline ends. The CDR3 covers 14 residues. The CDR3 loop reads CASSVDLGPYEQYF. The CDR3 DNA follows: TGTGCCAGCAGCGTAGATCTGGGTCCCTACGAGCAGTACTTC.

The V and J genes are TRBV28 and TRBJ2-1; 7 nucleotides align to TRBD2. The V and J ends lost 10 bases and 7 bases, in that order; junction bases with no gene match: 10. This CDR3 has 13 amino acids. Per germline, CDR1 MDHEN and CDR2 SYDVKM. The CDR3 protein is CAILGGSGNEQFF. The CDR3 coding sequence is TGTGCCATTCTGGGCGGGAGTGGGAATGAGCAGTTCTTC.

The rearrangement uses TRBV2 and TRBJ2-1; D may be TRBD2 (6 bases). Germline V CDR1 and CDR2: SNHLY, FYNNEI. The length of the CDR3 is 17 residues. Trimming pared 8 bases from V and 0 bases from J, leaving 20 bases between. The CDR3 coding sequence is TGTGCCAGCGGGGCTGCGGTAGCGGTAAGCTCCTACAATGAGCAGTTCTTC. Its protein is CASGAAVAVSSYNEQFF.

The chain employs TRBV24-1 and TRBJ1-1; perhaps TRBD1 as D (5 bases). The CDR3 loop spans 13 amino acids. Germline CDR1 KGHDR, CDR2 SFDVKD. The V gene lost 7 bases and the J gene lost 1 base, with 9 bases spanning the gap. The CDR3 loop is CATRDTENTEAFF. The CDR3, as DNA: TGTGCCACCAGGGACACTGAGAACACTGAAGCTTTCTTT.

V gene TRBV18 combines with J gene TRBJ2-7; TRBD2 aligns across 11 bases. Germline trimming cut 4 bases from V and 3 bases from J; bases unmatched to any gene: 5. The CDR3 covers 15 residues. CDR1 is KGHSH, CDR2 LQKENI, per germline. The CDR3 protein is CASSLRTSGLYEQYF. CDR3 nucleotide sequence: TGTGCCAGCTCACTGAGGACTAGCGGGCTCTACGAGCAGTACTTC.

V usage is TRBV7-2 and J usage is TRBJ2-1, with a possible D match to TRBD1 (5 bases). Germline V gene sequence: CDR1 SGHTA, CDR2 FQGNSA. Trimming removed 0 bases at V and 14 bases at J, with 11 bases between. The CDR3 has 12 amino acids. The CDR3 sequence is CASSLARLGEFF. The CDR3 nucleotides read TGTGCCAGCAGCTTAGCGAGGCTAGGGGAGTTCTTC.

The chain joins TRBV7-2 to TRBJ2-2; TRBD2 might be the D (6 bases). V shed 0 bases and J shed 1 base, with 12 bases lying between them. Germline V gene sequence: CDR1 SGHTA, CDR2 FQGNSA. The CDR3 runs 17 residues. In DNA form, the CDR3 reads TGTGCCAGCAGCTTAGCGCGTGGCGGGAAGAACACCGGGGAGCTGTTTTTT. It encodes CASSLARGGKNTGELFF.

This clone was observed a single time. V is TRBV3-1 (or the pseudogene TRBV3-2) and J is TRBJ1-2, with D unresolved. This CDR3 contains 16 residues. Trimming pared 3 bases from V and 4 bases from J, leaving 18 bases between. CDR1 is LGHDT, CDR2 YNNKEL, per germline (reference sequence). The CDR3 DNA sequence: TGTGCCAGCAGCCACCTCGTGGCCCTTTCAGCCTATGGCTACACCTTC. Its translation: CASSHLVALSAYGYTF.

The rearrangement joins TRBV27 to TRBJ1-2, with TRBD1 as a possible D gene (6 bases). In germline, CDR1 is MNHEY, CDR2 SMNVEV (reference sequence). V lost 0 bases and J 8 bases, leaving 16 bases between the germline ends. The CDR3 is 15 amino acids. DNA for the CDR3: TGTGCCAGCAGTTTATCGGGGGGCGGGGGCTTCGGCTACACCTTC. It encodes CASSLSGGGGFGYTF.

The chain carries TRBV3-1 (or the pseudogene TRBV3-2) and TRBJ2-7; D uncertain. This CDR3 region has 12 residues. The germline V and J ends were trimmed by 1 base and 0 bases, with 1 base remaining between them. In germline, CDR1 is LGHDT, CDR2 YNNKEL (reference sequence). CDR3 DNA sequence: TGTGCCAGCAGCCAAGCCTCCTACGAGCAGTACTTC. Encoded protein: CASSQASYEQYF.

This chain connects TRBV9 to TRBJ2-7; a weak D match, TRBD1 (5 bases). Germline-derived CDR1 and CDR2 are SGDLS and YYNGEE. V lost 1 base to trimming and J lost 0 bases, with 14 bases between them. The CDR3 extends over 16 amino acids. For the CDR3, the DNA is TGTGCCAGCAGCGTAAGCCCGACAGCCAGCTCCTACGAGCAGTACTTC. Its translation is CASSVSPTASSYEQYF. The entire variable domain, with the rest obtained from reference TRBV9 and TRBJ2-7, is as follows: DSGVTQTPKHLITATGQRVTLRCSPRSGDLSVYWYQQSLDQGLQFLIQYYNGEERAKGNILERFSAQQFPDLHSELNLSSLELGDSALYFCASSVSPTASSYEQYFGPGTRLTVT.

The chain is built from TRBV7-2 and TRBJ2-7; D is undetermined. CDR3 length: 12 residues. The germline V gene has CDR1 SGHTA and CDR2 FQGNSA. The V and J ends lost 1 base and 4 bases respectively, with 5 bases between them. The CDR3 spells CASSLVEYEQYF. The CDR3 coding sequence is TGTGCCAGCAGCTTAGTAGAATACGAGCAGTACTTC.